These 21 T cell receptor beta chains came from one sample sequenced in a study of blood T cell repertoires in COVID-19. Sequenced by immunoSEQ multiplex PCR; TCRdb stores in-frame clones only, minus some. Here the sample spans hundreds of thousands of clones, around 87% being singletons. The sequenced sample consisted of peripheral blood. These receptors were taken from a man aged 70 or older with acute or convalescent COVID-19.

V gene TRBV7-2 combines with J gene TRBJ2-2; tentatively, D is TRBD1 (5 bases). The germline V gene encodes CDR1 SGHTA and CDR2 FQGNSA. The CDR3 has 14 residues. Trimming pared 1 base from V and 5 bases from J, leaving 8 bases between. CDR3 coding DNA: TGTGCCAGCAGCTTAGGCTACAGGACCGGGGAGCTGTTTTTT. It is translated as CASSLGYRTGELFF.

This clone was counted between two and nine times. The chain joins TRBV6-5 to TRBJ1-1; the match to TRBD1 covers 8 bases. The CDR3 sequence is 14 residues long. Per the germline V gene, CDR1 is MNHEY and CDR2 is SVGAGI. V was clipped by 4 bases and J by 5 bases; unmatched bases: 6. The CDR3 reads CASSFRGRETEAFF. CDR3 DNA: TGTGCCAGCAGTTTCAGGGGGCGTGAGACTGAAGCTTTCTTT.

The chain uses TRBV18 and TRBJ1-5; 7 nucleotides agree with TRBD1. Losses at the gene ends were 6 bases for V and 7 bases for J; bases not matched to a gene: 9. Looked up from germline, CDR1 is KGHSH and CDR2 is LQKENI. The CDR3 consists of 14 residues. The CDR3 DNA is TGTGCCAGCTCCCCAGGGGGGGCCGAACAGCCCCAGCATTTT. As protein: CASSPGGAEQPQHF.

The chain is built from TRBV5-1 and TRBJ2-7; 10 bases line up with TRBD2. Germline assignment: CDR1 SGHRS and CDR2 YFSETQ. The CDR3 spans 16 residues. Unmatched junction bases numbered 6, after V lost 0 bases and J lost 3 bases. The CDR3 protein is CASSLGGSGRFYEQYF. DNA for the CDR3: TGCGCCAGCAGCTTGGGGGGTAGCGGGAGGTTCTACGAGCAGTACTTC.

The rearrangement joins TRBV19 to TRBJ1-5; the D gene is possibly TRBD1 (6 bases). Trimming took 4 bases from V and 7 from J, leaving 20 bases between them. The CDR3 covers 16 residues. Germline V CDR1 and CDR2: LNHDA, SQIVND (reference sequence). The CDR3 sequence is CASSTATQGAGQPQHF. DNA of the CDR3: TGTGCCAGTAGTACCGCCACACAGGGAGCAGGGCAGCCCCAGCATTTT.

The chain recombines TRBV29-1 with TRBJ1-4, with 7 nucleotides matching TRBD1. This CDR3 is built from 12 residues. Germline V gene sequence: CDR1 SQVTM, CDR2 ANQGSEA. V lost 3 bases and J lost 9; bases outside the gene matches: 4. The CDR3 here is CSVETGSKKLFF. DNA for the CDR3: TGCAGCGTTGAGACAGGGTCAAAAAAACTGTTTTTT.

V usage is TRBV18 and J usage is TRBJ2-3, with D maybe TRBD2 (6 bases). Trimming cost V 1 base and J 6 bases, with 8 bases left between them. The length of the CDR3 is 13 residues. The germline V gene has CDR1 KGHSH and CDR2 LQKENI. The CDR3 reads CASSPRREDTQYF. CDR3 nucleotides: TGTGCCAGCTCACCACGGAGGGAGGATACGCAGTATTTT.

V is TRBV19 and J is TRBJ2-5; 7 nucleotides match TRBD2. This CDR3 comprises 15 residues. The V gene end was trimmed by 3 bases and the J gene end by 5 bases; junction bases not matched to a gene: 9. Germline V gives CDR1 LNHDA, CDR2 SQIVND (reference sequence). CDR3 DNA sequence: TGTGCCAGTAGTATGGGGGGGAACGCCGGGGAGACCCAGTACTTC. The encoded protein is CASSMGGNAGETQYF.

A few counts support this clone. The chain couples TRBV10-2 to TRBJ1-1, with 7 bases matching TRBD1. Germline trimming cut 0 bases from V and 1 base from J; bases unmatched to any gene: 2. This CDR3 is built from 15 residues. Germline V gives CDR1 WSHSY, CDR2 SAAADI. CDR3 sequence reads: CASSESDRRNTEAFF. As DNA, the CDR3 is TGCGCCAGCAGTGAGTCGGACAGGCGGAACACTGAAGCTTTCTTT.

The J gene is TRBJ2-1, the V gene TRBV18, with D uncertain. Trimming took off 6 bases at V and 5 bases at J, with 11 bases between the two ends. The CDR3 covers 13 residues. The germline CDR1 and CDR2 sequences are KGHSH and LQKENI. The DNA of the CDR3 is TGTGCCAGCTCTCTCAACAGAAACAATGAGCAGTTCTTC. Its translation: CASSLNRNNEQFF.

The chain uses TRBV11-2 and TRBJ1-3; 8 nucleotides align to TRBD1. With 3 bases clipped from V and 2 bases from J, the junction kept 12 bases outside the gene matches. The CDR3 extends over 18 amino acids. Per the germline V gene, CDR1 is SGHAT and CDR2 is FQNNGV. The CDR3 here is CASSLGWDRMRTGNTIYF. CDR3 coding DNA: TGTGCCAGCAGCTTGGGGTGGGACAGGATGCGAACTGGAAACACCATATATTTT.

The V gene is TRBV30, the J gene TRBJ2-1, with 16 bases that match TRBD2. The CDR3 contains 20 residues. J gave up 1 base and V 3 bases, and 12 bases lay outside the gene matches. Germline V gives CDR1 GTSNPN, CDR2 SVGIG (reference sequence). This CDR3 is CAWRPRPGLAGGLSYNEQFF. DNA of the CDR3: TGTGCCTGGAGGCCTAGACCGGGACTAGCGGGGGGGCTGTCCTACAATGAGCAGTTCTTC.

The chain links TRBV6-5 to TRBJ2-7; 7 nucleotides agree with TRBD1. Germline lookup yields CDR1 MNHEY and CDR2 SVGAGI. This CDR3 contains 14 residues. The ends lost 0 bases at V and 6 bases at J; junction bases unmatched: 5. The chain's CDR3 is CASSYSRQGGEQYF. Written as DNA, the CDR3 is TGTGCCAGCAGTTACTCCAGACAGGGCGGCGAGCAGTACTTC.

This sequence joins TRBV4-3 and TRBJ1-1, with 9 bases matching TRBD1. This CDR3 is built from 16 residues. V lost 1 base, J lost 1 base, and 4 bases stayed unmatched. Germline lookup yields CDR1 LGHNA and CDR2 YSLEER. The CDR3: CASSQGDREANTEAFF. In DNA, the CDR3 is TGCGCCAGCAGCCAAGGGGACAGGGAGGCGAACACTGAAGCTTTCTTT.

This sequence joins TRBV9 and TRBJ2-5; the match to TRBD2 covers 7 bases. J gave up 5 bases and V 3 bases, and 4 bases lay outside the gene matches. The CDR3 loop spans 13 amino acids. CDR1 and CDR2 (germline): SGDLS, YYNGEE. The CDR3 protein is CASSAGLEETQYF. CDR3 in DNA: TGTGCCAGCAGCGCTGGACTAGAGGAGACCCAGTACTTC.

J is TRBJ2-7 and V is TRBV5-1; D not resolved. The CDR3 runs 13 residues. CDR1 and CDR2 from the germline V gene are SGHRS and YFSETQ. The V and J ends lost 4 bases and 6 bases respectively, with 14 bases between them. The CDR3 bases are TGCGCCAGCAGCGAAGTACTGGTAACCGAGCAGTACTTC. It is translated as CASSEVLVTEQYF.

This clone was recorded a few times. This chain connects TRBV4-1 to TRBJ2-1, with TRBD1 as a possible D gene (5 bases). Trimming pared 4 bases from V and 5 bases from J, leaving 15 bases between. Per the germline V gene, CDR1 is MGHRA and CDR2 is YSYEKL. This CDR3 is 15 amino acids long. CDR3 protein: CASSRTFGQNNEQFF. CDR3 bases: TGCGCCAGCAGCCGAACCTTCGGACAAAACAATGAGCAGTTCTTC.

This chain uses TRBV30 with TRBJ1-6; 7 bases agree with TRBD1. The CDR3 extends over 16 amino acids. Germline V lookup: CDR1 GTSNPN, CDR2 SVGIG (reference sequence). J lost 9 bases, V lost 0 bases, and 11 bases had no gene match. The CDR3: CAWSVPPGQRSSPLHF. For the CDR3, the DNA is TGTGCCTGGAGTGTACCCCCGGGACAGCGAAGTTCACCCCTCCACTTT.

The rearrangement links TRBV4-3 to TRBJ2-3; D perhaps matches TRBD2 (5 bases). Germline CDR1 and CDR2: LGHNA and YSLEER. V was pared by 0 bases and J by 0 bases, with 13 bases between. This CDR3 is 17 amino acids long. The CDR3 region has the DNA TGCGCCAGCAGCCAAGATGGCCAGGACTTTAGCACAGATACGCAGTATTTT. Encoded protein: CASSQDGQDFSTDTQYF.

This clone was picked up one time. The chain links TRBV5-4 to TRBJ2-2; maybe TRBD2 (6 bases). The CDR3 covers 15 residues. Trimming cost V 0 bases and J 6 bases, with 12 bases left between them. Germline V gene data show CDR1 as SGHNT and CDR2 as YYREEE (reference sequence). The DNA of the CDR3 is TGTGCCAGCAGCTTGGGTGGAGGGTTCCCCGGGGAGCTGTTTTTT. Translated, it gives CASSLGGGFPGELFF.

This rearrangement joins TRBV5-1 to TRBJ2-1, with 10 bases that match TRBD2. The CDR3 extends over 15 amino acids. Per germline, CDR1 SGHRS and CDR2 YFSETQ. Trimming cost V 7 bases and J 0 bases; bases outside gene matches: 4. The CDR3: CASARTSGSYNEQFF. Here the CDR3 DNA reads TGCGCCAGCGCTCGGACTAGCGGCTCCTACAATGAGCAGTTCTTC.